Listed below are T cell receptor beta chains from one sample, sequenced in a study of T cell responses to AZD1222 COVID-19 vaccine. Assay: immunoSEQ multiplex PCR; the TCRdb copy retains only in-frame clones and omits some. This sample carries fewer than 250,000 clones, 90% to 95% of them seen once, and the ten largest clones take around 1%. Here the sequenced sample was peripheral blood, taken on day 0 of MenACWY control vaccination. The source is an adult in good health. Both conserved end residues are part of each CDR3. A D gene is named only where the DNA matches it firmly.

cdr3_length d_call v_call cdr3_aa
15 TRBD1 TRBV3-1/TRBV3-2 CASSQGQGAGYGYTF
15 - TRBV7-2 CASSFDSATNEKLFF
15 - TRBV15 CATRRGQGMRDEQFF
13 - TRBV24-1 CATSEHTASEAFF
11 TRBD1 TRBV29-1 CSVRQGAEAFF
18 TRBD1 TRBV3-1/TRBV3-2 CASSQDRTGNATNEKLFF
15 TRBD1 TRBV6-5 CASRTRTGSNYGYTF
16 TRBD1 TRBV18 CASSRGQSGLGTEAFF
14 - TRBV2 CASMRGQENTEAFF
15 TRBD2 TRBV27 CASSSRAGSFYEQYF
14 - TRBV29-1 CSVQVGSMNTEAFF
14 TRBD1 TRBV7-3 CASSADRESTEAFF
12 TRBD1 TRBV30 CAWGGQTDTQYF
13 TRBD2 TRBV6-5 CASRKRGVETQYF
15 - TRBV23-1 CASSQSPGSGNTIYF
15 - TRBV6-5 CASSYRGGSTDTQYF
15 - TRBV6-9 CASKRRGKGTDTQYF
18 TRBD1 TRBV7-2 CASSLASSGGARNYGYTF
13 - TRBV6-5 CASSSGLNTEAFF
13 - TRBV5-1 CASSAFMNTEAFF
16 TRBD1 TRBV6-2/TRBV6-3 CASRPNRGSFVYEQYF
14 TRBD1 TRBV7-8 CASSAGQGNSPLHF
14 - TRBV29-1 CSVGEERIGPEAFF
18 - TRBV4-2 CASSQTLRGGRMNTEAFF
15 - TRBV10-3 CAISAGRDSNQPQHF
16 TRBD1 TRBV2 CASSDERTGGGQPQHF
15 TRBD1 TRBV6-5 CASSYNGDRGSPLHF
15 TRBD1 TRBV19 CASYDIRGGSEKLFF
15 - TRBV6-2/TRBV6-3 CASSALQRGQETQYF
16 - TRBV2 CASSESRGLMNTEAFF
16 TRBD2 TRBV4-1 CASSHPAGRGGNEQFF
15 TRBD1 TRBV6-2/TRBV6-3 CASSSGRGYRQPQHF